A single TCR beta chain is shown here with its context. CDR1 and CDR2 from the germline V gene are DFQATT and SNEGSKA (reference sequence). The CDR3 totals 15 residues. For each CDR3 protein, TCRdb gives one entry from its re-call of the 5' RACE reads, without DNA. The specimen's table records 350,000 to 400,000 distinct CDR3 sequences. The sample belongs to a study of T cells expressing NK-cell markers. The wider study: It was sorted CD3+CD56+NKG2C+, CD3+CD56+NKG2C- and CD3+CD56-NKG2C+ T cells that supplied the TCR beta repertoires.

The specimen was blood T cells: a sorted CD56 or NKG2C T cell subset, CD4+ or CD8+ T cells, or bulk PBMC T cells (not recorded which). V usage is TRBV20-1 and J usage is TRBJ2-2; TCRdb reports TRBD2, a call that lacks DNA to check it against. This TCR was sampled from a woman in her 50s in good health. The CDR3 sequence is CSARRGEGSAGELFF.